This T cell receptor beta chain originates from a study of blood T cell repertoires in COVID-19. As for the study in general: Sample material is recorded as cDNA or gDNA derived from T cells, B-cell-depleted T cells, or PBMCs.

As for this clone: This may arise from a read error, as a much more abundant clone is one base away. Other DNA sequences from this sample encode an identical CDR3 as well.

This table comes from immunoSEQ multiplex PCR, and its TCRdb copy is limited to in-frame clones, with some not included. This table has roughly 70,000 clones, around 79% appearing once. CDR1 is SGDLS, CDR2 YYNGEE, per germline. This CDR3 region has 14 residues. Deletions cut 0 bases from V and 2 bases from J, with 6 bases between. The sequenced material came from peripheral blood. The chain couples TRBV9 to TRBJ1-5; D gene unclear. The receptor was derived from a man aged 55 to 69 with acute or convalescent COVID-19. CDR3 residues: CASSVDGGNQPQHF. DNA for the CDR3: TGTGCCAGCAGCGTAGACGGGGGCAATCAGCCCCAGCATTTT. The full variable domain, with the rest looked up from reference TRBV9 and TRBJ1-5, is DSGVTQTPKHLITATGQRVTLRCSPRSGDLSVYWYQQSLDQGLQFLIQYYNGEERAKGNILERFSAQQFPDLHSELNLSSLELGDSALYFCASSVDGGNQPQHFGDGTRLSIL.